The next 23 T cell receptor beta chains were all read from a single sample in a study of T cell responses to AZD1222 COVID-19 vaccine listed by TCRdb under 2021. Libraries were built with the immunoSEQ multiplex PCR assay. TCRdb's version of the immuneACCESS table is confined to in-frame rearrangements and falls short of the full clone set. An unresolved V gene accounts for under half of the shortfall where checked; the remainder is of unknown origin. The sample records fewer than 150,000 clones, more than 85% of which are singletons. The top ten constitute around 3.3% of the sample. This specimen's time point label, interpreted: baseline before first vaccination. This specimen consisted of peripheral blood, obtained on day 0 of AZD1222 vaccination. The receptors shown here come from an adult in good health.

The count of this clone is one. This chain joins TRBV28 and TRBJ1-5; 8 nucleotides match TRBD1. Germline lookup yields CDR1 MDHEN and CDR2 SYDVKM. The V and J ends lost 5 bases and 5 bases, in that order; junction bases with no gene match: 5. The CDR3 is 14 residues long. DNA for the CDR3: TGTGCCAGCAGTACCGCAGGGGGCCATCAGCCCCAGCATTTT. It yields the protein CASSTAGGHQPQHF.

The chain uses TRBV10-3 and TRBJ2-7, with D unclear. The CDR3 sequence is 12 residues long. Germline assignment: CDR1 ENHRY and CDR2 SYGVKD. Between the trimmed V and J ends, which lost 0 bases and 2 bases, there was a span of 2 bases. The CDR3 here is CAISESAYEQYF. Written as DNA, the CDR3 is TGTGCCATCAGTGAGTCAGCCTACGAGCAGTACTTC.

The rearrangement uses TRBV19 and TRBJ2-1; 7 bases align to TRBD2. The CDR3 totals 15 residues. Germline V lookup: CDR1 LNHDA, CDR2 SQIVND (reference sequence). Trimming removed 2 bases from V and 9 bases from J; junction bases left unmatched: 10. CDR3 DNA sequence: TGTGCCAGTAGTATAATCGGCGGGAGCGGAGGTGAGCAGTTCTTC. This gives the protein CASSIIGGSGGEQFF. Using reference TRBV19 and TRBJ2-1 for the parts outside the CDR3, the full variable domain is DGGITQSPKYLFRKEGQNVTLSCEQNLNHDAMYWYRQDPGQGLRLIYYSQIVNDFQKGDIAEGYSVSREKKESFPLTVTSAQKNPTAFYLCASSIIGGSGGEQFFGPGTRLTVL.

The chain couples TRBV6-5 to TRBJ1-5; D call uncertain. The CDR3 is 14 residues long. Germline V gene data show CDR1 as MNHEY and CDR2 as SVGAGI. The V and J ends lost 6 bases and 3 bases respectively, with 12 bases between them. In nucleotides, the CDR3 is TGTGCCAGCAGAACAAGCACGTTCAATCAGCCCCAGCATTTT. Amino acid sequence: CASRTSTFNQPQHF.

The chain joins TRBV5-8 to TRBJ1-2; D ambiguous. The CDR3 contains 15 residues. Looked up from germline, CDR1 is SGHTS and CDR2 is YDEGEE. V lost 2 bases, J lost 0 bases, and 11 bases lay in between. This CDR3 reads CASSFSPTANYGYTF. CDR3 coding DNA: TGTGCCAGCAGCTTTTCGCCCACAGCTAACTATGGCTACACCTTC.

The CDR3 spells CASSGHRGTGNSYEQYF. The DNA of the CDR3 is TGTGCCAGCAGTGGCCACCGGGGGACAGGAAACTCCTACGAGCAGTACTTC. The V call is TRBV25-1, the J call TRBJ2-7; 8 nucleotides align to TRBD1. Germline trimming cut 4 bases from V and 0 bases from J; bases unmatched to any gene: 11. The germline gives CDR1 MGHDK, CDR2 SYGVNS. The CDR3 has 17 residues.

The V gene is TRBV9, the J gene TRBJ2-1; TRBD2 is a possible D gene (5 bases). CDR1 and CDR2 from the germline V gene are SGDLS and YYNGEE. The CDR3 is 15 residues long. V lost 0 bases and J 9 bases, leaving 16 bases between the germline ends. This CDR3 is CASSVVGPREGEQFF. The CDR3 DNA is TGTGCCAGCAGCGTAGTGGGCCCCCGAGAGGGTGAGCAGTTCTTC. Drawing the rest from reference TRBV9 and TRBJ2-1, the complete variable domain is DSGVTQTPKHLITATGQRVTLRCSPRSGDLSVYWYQQSLDQGLQFLIQYYNGEERAKGNILERFSAQQFPDLHSELNLSSLELGDSALYFCASSVVGPREGEQFFGPGTRLTVL.

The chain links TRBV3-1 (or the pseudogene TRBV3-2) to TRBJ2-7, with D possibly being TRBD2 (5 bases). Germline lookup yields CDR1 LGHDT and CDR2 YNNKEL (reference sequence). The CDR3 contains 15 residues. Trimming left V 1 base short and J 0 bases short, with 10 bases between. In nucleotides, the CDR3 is TGTGCCAGCAGCCAAGGGACGGGGTTCTCCTACGAGCAGTACTTC. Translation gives CASSQGTGFSYEQYF.

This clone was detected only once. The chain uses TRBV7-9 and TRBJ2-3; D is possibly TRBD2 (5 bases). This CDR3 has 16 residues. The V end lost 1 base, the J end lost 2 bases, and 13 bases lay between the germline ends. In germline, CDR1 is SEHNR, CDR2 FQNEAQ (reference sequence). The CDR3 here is CASSLESGLFTDTQYF. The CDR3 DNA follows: TGTGCCAGCAGCTTAGAGAGCGGATTATTCACAGATACGCAGTATTTT.

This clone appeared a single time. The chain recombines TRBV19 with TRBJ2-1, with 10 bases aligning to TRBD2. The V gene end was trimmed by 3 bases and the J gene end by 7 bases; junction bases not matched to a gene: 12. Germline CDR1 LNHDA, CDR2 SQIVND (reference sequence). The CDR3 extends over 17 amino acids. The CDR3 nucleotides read TGTGCCAGTAGTATGCGGACTAGCGGCAAGAGGGGAAATGAGCAGTTCTTC. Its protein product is CASSMRTSGKRGNEQFF.

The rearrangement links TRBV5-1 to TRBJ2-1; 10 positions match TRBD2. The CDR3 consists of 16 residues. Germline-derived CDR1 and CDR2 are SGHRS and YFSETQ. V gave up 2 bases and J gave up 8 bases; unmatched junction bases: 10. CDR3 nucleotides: TGCGCCAGCAGCTTCCCTAGCGGGAGAGGATACGATGAGCAGTTCTTC. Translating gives CASSFPSGRGYDEQFF.

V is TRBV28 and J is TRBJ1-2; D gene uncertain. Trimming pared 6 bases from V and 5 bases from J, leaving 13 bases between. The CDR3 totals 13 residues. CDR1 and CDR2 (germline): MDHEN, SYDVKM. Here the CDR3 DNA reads TGTGCCAGCAGGAAAGGTGAACCTTATGGCTACACCTTC. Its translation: CASRKGEPYGYTF.

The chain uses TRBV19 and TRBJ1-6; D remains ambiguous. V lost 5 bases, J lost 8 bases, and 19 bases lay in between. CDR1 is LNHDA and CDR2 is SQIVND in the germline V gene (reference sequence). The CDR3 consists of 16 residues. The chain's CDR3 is CASSLRGSGGDSPLHF. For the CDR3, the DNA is TGTGCCAGTAGTCTCAGAGGGTCAGGTGGGGATTCACCCCTCCACTTT.

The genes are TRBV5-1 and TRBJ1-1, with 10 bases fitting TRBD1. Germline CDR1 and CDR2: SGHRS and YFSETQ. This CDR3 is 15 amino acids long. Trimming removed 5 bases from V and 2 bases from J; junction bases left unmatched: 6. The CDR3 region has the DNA TGCGCCAGCAGAGCCGGGACAGGGGTCAACACTGAAGCTTTCTTT. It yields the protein CASRAGTGVNTEAFF.

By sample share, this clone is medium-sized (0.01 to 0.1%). CDR3 protein: CASTPTSGRAAEQFF. For the CDR3, the DNA is TGTGCCAGCACCCCTACTAGCGGGAGGGCCGCGGAGCAGTTCTTC. The chain joins TRBV9 to TRBJ2-1, with 13 bases identical to TRBD2. V trimming: 6 bases; J trimming: 10 bases; junction bases outside the gene matches: 10. CDR3 size: 15 residues. Germline V gives CDR1 SGDLS, CDR2 YYNGEE.

The CDR3 sequence: CASSPGGQGNTEAFF. The CDR3 DNA follows: TGTGCCAGCAGTCCTGGGGGACAGGGGAACACTGAAGCTTTCTTT. The chain employs TRBV28 and TRBJ1-1, with 9 bases fitting TRBD1. Germline V CDR1 and CDR2: MDHEN, SYDVKM. This CDR3 comprises 15 residues. Unmatched junction bases numbered 5, after V lost 5 bases and J lost 1 base.

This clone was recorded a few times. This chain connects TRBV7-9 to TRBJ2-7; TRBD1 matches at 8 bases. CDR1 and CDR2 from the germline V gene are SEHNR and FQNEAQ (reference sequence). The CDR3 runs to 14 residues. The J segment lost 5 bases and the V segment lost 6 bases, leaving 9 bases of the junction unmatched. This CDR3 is CASRNNGQGNEQYF. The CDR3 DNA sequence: TGTGCCAGCAGAAATAACGGACAGGGCAACGAGCAGTACTTC. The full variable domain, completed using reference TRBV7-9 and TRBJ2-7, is DTGVSQNPRHKITKRGQNVTFRCDPISEHNRLYWYRQTLGQGPEFLTYFQNEAQLEKSRLLSDRFSAERPKGSFSTLEIQRTEQGDSAMYLCASRNNGQGNEQYFGPGTRLTVT.

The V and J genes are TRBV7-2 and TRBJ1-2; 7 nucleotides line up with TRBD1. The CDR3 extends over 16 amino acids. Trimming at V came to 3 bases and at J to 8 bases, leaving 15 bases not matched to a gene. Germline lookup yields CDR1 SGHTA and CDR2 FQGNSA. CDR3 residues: CASSFTGELGARGYTF. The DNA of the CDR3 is TGTGCCAGCAGCTTCACAGGGGAGCTGGGCGCCAGGGGCTACACCTTC.

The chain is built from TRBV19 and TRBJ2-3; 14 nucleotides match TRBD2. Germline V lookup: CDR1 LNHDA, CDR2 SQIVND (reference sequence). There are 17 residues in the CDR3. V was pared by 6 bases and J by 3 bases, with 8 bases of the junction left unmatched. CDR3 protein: CASSPLGLAGGTDTQYF. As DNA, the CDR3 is TGTGCCAGTAGCCCCCTCGGACTAGCGGGGGGAACAGATACGCAGTATTTT. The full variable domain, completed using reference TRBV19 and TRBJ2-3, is DGGITQSPKYLFRKEGQNVTLSCEQNLNHDAMYWYRQDPGQGLRLIYYSQIVNDFQKGDIAEGYSVSREKKESFPLTVTSAQKNPTAFYLCASSPLGLAGGTDTQYFGPGTRLTVL.

The CDR3 spells CASSLNRGGGAEAFF. CDR3 DNA: TGTGCCAGCAGTTTGAACAGGGGAGGGGGCGCTGAAGCTTTCTTT. The chain couples TRBV11-2 to TRBJ1-1, with 7 bases identical to TRBD1. CDR3 length equals 15 residues. Trimming removed 6 bases from V and 6 bases from J; junction bases left unmatched: 13. Germline V CDR1 and CDR2: SGHAT, FQNNGV.

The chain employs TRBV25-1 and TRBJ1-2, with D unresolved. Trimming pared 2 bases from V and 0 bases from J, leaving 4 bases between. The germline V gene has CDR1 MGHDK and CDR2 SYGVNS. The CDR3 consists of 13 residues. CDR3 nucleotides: TGTGCCAGCAGTGAAACAGCTAACTATGGCTACACCTTC. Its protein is CASSETANYGYTF.

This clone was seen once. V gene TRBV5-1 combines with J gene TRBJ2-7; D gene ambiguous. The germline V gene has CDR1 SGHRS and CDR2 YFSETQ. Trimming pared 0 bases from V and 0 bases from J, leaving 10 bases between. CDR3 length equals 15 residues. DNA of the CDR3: TGCGCCAGCAGCTTGGCCATGGGAAGCTCCTACGAGCAGTACTTC. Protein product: CASSLAMGSSYEQYF. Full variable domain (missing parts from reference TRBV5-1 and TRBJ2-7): KAGVTQTPRYLIKTRGQQVTLSCSPISGHRSVSWYQQTPGQGLQFLFEYFSETQRNKGNFPGRFSGRQFSNSRSEMNVSTLELGDSALYLCASSLAMGSSYEQYFGPGTRLTVT.

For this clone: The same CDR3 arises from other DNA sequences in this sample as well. CDR3 bases: TGTGCCAGCAGTTACTCGGGTTCGGCTAATGAGCAGTTCTTC. Protein sequence: CASSYSGSANEQFF. This chain connects TRBV6-2 or TRBV6-3 to TRBJ2-1; D unresolved. This CDR3 region has 14 residues. The V gene lost 0 bases and the J gene lost 7 bases, with 10 bases spanning the gap. The germline gives CDR1 MNHEY, CDR2 SVGEGT.